The T cell receptor (beta chain) described here comes from a study of cytomegalovirus exposure and HLA in healthy donors. Study-wide results and limits: No immune exposure information besides CMV serostatus was available. TCR beta sequences reportedly predicted most subjects' HLA-A and HLA-B alleles accurately.

As to this clone: What it binds is not known.

With 60 Vbeta and 13 Jbeta primers, the PCR was carried out. Data came from immunoSEQ multiplex PCR; TCRdb stores just in-frame clones and leaves some out. This sample carries under 200,000 clones, 70% to 90% of them seen once, and the ten largest clones take 1.5% to 2%. Per germline, CDR1 MNHEY and CDR2 SMNVEV (reference sequence). Between the trimmed V and J ends, which lost 5 bases and 7 bases, there was a span of 15 bases. The CDR3 covers 14 residues. The clonotype comes from a woman aged 18-29 years in good health and CMV-seronegative. The source material was PBMCs. V is TRBV27 and J is TRBJ2-1; maybe TRBD2 (6 bases). The CDR3 is CASSPGLSRNEQFF. The DNA of the CDR3 is TGTGCCAGCAGTCCGGGACTGTCACGGAATGAGCAGTTCTTC.